These 28 T cell receptor beta chains share one sample of origin, sequenced in a study of blood T cell repertoires in COVID-19 (dated by TCRdb to the early 2020s). Library preparation used the immunoSEQ multiplex PCR assay. The source is immuneACCESS, and TCRdb retained only in-frame sequences with V and J called. Part of the clones is not carried over; for the studies checked, unresolved V genes explain less than half of this, and the remainder is unexplained. The table for this sample lists 350,000 to 500,000 clones; 80% to 90% of them were counted only once. Of the sample, 0.8% to 0.9% is held by the ten largest clones. The sample taken for sequencing was peripheral blood. These receptors came from a man younger than 30 with COVID-19, enrolled during active disease.

J is TRBJ1-1 and V is TRBV25-1; D possibly corresponds to TRBD1 (6 bases). Germline assignment: CDR1 MGHDK and CDR2 SYGVNS. The V and J ends lost 3 bases and 0 bases respectively, with 17 bases between them. The CDR3 extends over 17 amino acids. The CDR3: CASSEKQGLPMNTEAFF. In nucleotides, the CDR3 is TGTGCCAGCAGTGAGAAACAGGGTCTACCAATGAACACTGAAGCTTTCTTT.

This rearrangement joins TRBV27 to TRBJ1-6; 7 nucleotides line up with TRBD1. Per germline, CDR1 MNHEY and CDR2 SMNVEV (reference sequence). The junction had 1 base not matched to a gene; V was cut back by 5 bases and J by 6 bases. The CDR3 runs to 13 residues. The CDR3 reads CASSRDSNSPLHF. CDR3 sequence (DNA): TGTGCCAGCAGTCGGGACAGTAATTCACCCCTCCACTTT.

The chain uses TRBV27 and TRBJ1-6, with 7 nucleotides matching TRBD1. With 2 bases clipped from V and 6 bases from J, the junction kept 4 bases outside the gene matches. CDR1 MNHEY and CDR2 SMNVEV come from the germline V gene (reference sequence). There are 15 residues in the CDR3. In DNA form, the CDR3 reads TGTGCCAGCAGTTTACGGGACAGATTTAATTCACCCCTCCACTTT. It codes for CASSLRDRFNSPLHF.

V usage is TRBV5-1 and J usage is TRBJ2-3; D is perhaps TRBD2 (6 bases). Germline values: CDR1 SGHRS, CDR2 YFSETQ. The CDR3 sequence is 14 residues long. V lost 4 bases to trimming and J lost 3 bases, with 12 bases between them. CDR3 protein: CASSARLETDTQYF. The CDR3 bases are TGCGCCAGCAGCGCAAGACTAGAAACAGATACGCAGTATTTT.

The chain employs TRBV3-1 (or the pseudogene TRBV3-2) and TRBJ2-2, with 10 bases matching TRBD2. Germline V gene sequence: CDR1 LGHDT, CDR2 YNNKEL (reference sequence). The CDR3 contains 16 residues. V shed 5 bases and J 5 bases; nucleotides not matched to a gene: 8. The DNA of the CDR3 is TGTGCCAGCAGCGAACGGAGGACTAGCGGAACCGGGGAGCTGTTTTTT. The encoded protein is CASSERRTSGTGELFF.

The gene calls are TRBV9 and TRBJ2-5, with D tentatively TRBD2 (5 bases). Trimming shortened V by 1 base and J by 4 bases, and 17 bases separated the two germline ends. Germline V gene lookup returns CDR1 SGDLS and CDR2 YYNGEE. The CDR3 is 16 amino acids. In nucleotides, the CDR3 is TGTGCCAGCAGCGTATCTAGCTCTGGCGGTAGAGAGACCCAGTACTTC. Residues: CASSVSSSGGRETQYF.

This clone was recorded once. V gene TRBV27 combines with J gene TRBJ2-7; 10 bases are a match to TRBD1. Germline V gene data show CDR1 as MNHEY and CDR2 as SMNVEV (reference sequence). The ends lost 7 bases at V and 6 bases at J; junction bases unmatched: 9. CDR3 size: 14 residues. CDR3 region: CASKMGQGMPEQYF. In nucleotides, the CDR3 is TGTGCCAGCAAGATGGGACAGGGGATGCCCGAGCAGTACTTC.

The CDR3 loop reads CASRTSGRAPGELFF. In DNA form, the CDR3 reads TGTGCCAGTAGGACTAGCGGGAGGGCGCCCGGGGAGCTGTTTTTT. The chain is built from TRBV19 and TRBJ2-2; TRBD2 matches at 14 bases. V lost 6 bases, J lost 6 bases, and 3 bases stayed unmatched. The CDR3 is 15 amino acids. The V gene's germline CDR1 is LNHDA and CDR2 SQIVND (reference sequence).

With regard to this clone: The sample has other DNA sequences that encode this CDR3 too. V and J are TRBV5-1 and TRBJ2-1, with a weak D call TRBD1 (6 bases). With 4 bases removed from V and 5 bases from J, the gap between germline ends came to 10 bases. From germline, CDR1 is SGHRS and CDR2 YFSETQ. There are 13 residues in the CDR3. The CDR3 is CASSPQGDNEQFF. DNA of the CDR3: TGCGCCAGCAGCCCACAGGGCGACAATGAGCAGTTCTTC.

V usage is TRBV29-1 and J usage is TRBJ1-1; D remains ambiguous. The CDR3 covers 11 residues. The germline V and J ends were trimmed by 0 bases and 11 bases, with 10 bases remaining between them. Germline lookup yields CDR1 SQVTM and CDR2 ANQGSEA. The CDR3 bases are TGCAGCGTTGAAGATTTTGGCGGTGCTTTCTTT. It codes for CSVEDFGGAFF.

V gene TRBV5-4 combines with J gene TRBJ2-3, with D unresolved. The V end was cut by 3 bases, the J end by 3 bases, with 8 bases between. CDR3 length equals 13 residues. Germline values: CDR1 SGHNT, CDR2 YYREEE (reference sequence). CDR3: CASSWSHTDTQYF. CDR3 DNA: TGTGCCAGCAGCTGGAGCCATACAGATACGCAGTATTTT. Complete variable domain (other parts from reference TRBV5-4 and TRBJ2-3): ETGVTQSPTHLIKTRGQQVTLRCSSQSGHNTVSWYQQALGQGPQFIFQYYREEENGRGNFPPRFSGLQFPNYSSELNVNALELDDSALYLCASSWSHTDTQYFGPGTRLTVL.

This clone was seen ten or more times. The rearrangement uses TRBV3-1 (or the pseudogene TRBV3-2) and TRBJ2-1; the D gene is possibly TRBD2 (5 bases). With 1 base removed from V and 3 bases from J, the gap between germline ends came to 10 bases. CDR3 length: 15 residues. CDR1 and CDR2 from the germline V gene are LGHDT and YNNKEL (reference sequence). For the CDR3, the DNA is TGTGCCAGCAGCCAAGGGATCGGGGACTACAATGAGCAGTTCTTC. Amino acid sequence: CASSQGIGDYNEQFF.

The V gene is TRBV11-2, the J gene TRBJ1-4; 7 nucleotides line up with TRBD1. With 7 bases clipped from V and 4 bases from J, the junction kept 9 bases outside the gene matches. The CDR3 sequence is 15 residues long. Germline CDR1 and CDR2: SGHAT and FQNNGV. This CDR3 reads CASTLTPGGNEKLFF. The CDR3 bases are TGTGCCAGCACCCTTACCCCAGGGGGTAATGAAAAACTGTTTTTT.

The DNA of the CDR3 is TGCGCCAGCAGCCAAGAGGGACAGTCCTACGAGCAGTACTTC. Translated: CASSQEGQSYEQYF. V and J are TRBV4-1 and TRBJ2-7; 7 positions agree with TRBD1. The CDR3 is 14 amino acids. With 0 bases clipped from V and 1 base from J, the junction kept 0 bases outside the gene matches. In germline, CDR1 is MGHRA, CDR2 YSYEKL.

The V and J genes are TRBV5-4 and TRBJ1-3, with TRBD1 as a possible D gene (5 bases). Per the germline V gene, CDR1 is SGHNT and CDR2 is YYREEE (reference sequence). CDR3 size: 14 residues. V lost 8 bases and J 0 bases, leaving 12 bases between the germline ends. The CDR3 nucleotides are TGTGCCAGTTCCTGGGGCAACTCTGGAAACACCATATATTTT. As protein: CASSWGNSGNTIYF.

The chain joins TRBV19 to TRBJ2-3, with D uncertain. CDR3 length: 14 amino acids. Germline V lookup: CDR1 LNHDA, CDR2 SQIVND (reference sequence). Trimming took off 4 bases at V and 4 bases at J, with 12 bases between the two ends. As DNA, the CDR3 is TGTGCCAGTAGTACATGGCCGCTTTCAGATACGCAGTATTTT. Residues: CASSTWPLSDTQYF.

The J gene is TRBJ1-5, the V gene TRBV4-1, with D tentatively TRBD1 (6 bases). This CDR3 comprises 15 residues. The germline V gene has CDR1 MGHRA and CDR2 YSYEKL. V was pared by 6 bases and J by 0 bases, with 12 bases between. The CDR3 is CASRGTFYSNQPQHF. The CDR3 DNA reads TGCGCCAGCAGGGGGACATTTTATAGCAATCAGCCCCAGCATTTT.

The chain is built from TRBV7-3 and TRBJ2-2; D perhaps matches TRBD2 (6 bases). CDR3 length equals 15 residues. Germline CDR1 reads SGHTA; CDR2 reads FQGTGA. Trimming removed 5 bases from V and 2 bases from J, with 12 bases in between. The CDR3 nucleotides read TGTGCCAGCAGCCCGGGGGATTCCAACACCGGGGAGCTGTTTTTT. The encoded protein is CASSPGDSNTGELFF.

The CDR3 DNA reads as TGTGCCAGCAGCCCCACGGATGAAAAACTGTTTTTT. Translating it yields CASSPTDEKLFF. This chain links TRBV9 with TRBJ1-4; D is unresolved. Deletions cut 4 bases from V and 6 bases from J, with 7 bases between. The CDR3 covers 12 residues. The germline V gene has CDR1 SGDLS and CDR2 YYNGEE.

The chain is built from TRBV10-2 and TRBJ2-5; 14 bases fit TRBD2. Germline CDR1 WSHSY, CDR2 SAAADI. CDR3 length equals 16 residues. Losses at the gene ends were 6 bases for V and 5 bases for J; bases not matched to a gene: 8. CDR3: CASRDGLAGGRETQYF. For the CDR3, the DNA is TGCGCCAGCAGGGACGGACTAGCGGGGGGAAGGGAGACCCAGTACTTC.

The V and J genes are TRBV18 and TRBJ2-1, with TRBD2 as a possible D gene (5 bases). Germline V gives CDR1 KGHSH, CDR2 LQKENI. V lost 6 bases, J lost 1 base, and 13 bases lay in between. The CDR3 runs to 15 residues. The CDR3 reads CASSSSRGSYNEQFF. Here the CDR3 DNA reads TGTGCCAGCTCCTCGTCTCGGGGATCCTACAATGAGCAGTTCTTC.

This chain joins TRBV9 and TRBJ1-3; no firm D call. This CDR3 spans 15 amino acids. Germline V gene lookup returns CDR1 SGDLS and CDR2 YYNGEE. Trimming pared 2 bases from V and 0 bases from J, leaving 9 bases between. The CDR3 spells CASSVTPYSGNTIYF. CDR3 nucleotide sequence: TGTGCCAGCAGCGTCACACCTTACTCTGGAAACACCATATATTTT.

This CDR3 reads CASSQEGARETQYF. The CDR3 bases are TGTGCCAGCAGCCAAGAGGGGGCTCGAGAGACCCAGTACTTC. The genes are TRBV14 and TRBJ2-5, with a weak D call TRBD1 (6 bases). The CDR3 totals 14 residues. In germline, CDR1 is SGHDN, CDR2 FVKESK. The germline V and J ends were trimmed by 0 bases and 4 bases, with 9 bases remaining between them. Using reference TRBV14 and TRBJ2-5 for the parts outside the CDR3, the full variable domain is EAGVTQFPSHSVIEKGQTVTLRCDPISGHDNLYWYRRVMGKEIKFLLHFVKESKQDESGMPNNRFLAERTGGTYSTLKVQPAELEDSGVYFCASSQEGARETQYFGPGTRLLVL.

This chain connects TRBV19 to TRBJ2-5, with D possibly TRBD2 on 5 matching bases. The germline V gene encodes CDR1 LNHDA and CDR2 SQIVND (reference sequence). Trimming left V 5 bases short and J 1 base short, with 17 bases between. This CDR3 is built from 16 residues. The CDR3 protein is CASSASPGSIQETQYF. The DNA of the CDR3 is TGTGCCAGTAGTGCTAGCCCCGGCTCGATCCAAGAGACCCAGTACTTC.

The chain has TRBV28 and TRBJ1-3; D is ambiguous. CDR1 and CDR2 from the germline V gene are MDHEN and SYDVKM. V dropped 3 bases and J dropped 2 bases, with 11 bases sitting between them. This CDR3 contains 15 residues. In DNA, the CDR3 is TGTGCCAGCAGTTTCGCCAGAAACGCTGGAAACACCATATATTTT. Its translation is CASSFARNAGNTIYF.

On this clone itself: Other DNA sequences within the sample encode an identical CDR3. The chain joins TRBV18 to TRBJ2-7; 10 bases are a match to TRBD1. CDR1 and CDR2 from the germline V gene are KGHSH and LQKENI. The CDR3 covers 14 residues. V gave up 6 bases and J gave up 2 bases; unmatched junction bases: 4. CDR3 sequence (DNA): TGTGCCAGCTCGCCCGGGACAGGGGCCTACGAGCAGTACTTC. Its translation is CASSPGTGAYEQYF.

Here the CDR3 reads CASSFSSGSYEQYF. The DNA of the CDR3 is TGTGCCAGTAGTTTTTCTAGCGGGAGCTACGAGCAGTACTTC. The chain uses TRBV19 and TRBJ2-7; TRBD2 matches at 10 bases. Unmatched junction bases numbered 4, after V lost 5 bases and J lost 3 bases. Germline-derived CDR1 and CDR2 are LNHDA and SQIVND (reference sequence). This CDR3 is built from 14 residues.

The chain combines TRBV2 with TRBJ2-5; D is possibly TRBD1 (6 bases). This CDR3 is built from 13 residues. The V and J ends lost 9 bases and 5 bases respectively, with 16 bases between them. CDR1 and CDR2 from the germline V gene are SNHLY and FYNNEI. The CDR3 DNA is TGTGCCAGTTTACTACAGGGCTGGGAGACCCAGTACTTC. The encoded protein is CASLLQGWETQYF.